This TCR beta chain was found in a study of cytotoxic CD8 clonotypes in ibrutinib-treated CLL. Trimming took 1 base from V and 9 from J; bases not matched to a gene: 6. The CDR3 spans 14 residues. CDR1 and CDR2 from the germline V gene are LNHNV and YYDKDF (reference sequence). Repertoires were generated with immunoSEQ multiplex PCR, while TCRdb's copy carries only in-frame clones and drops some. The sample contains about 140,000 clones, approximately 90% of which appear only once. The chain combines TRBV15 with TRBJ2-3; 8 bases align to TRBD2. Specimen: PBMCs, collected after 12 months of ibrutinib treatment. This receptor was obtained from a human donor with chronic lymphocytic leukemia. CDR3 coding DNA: TGTGCCACCAGCAGAGTTCGGGAGGGGGAGACGCAGTATTTT. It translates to CATSRVREGETQYF.